Reported below is one T cell receptor (beta chain). This sample is drawn from a study of blood T cell repertoires in COVID-19. Produced via immunoSEQ multiplex PCR; TCRdb's table is partial and in-frame only. The sample contains around 130,000 clones, 82% of which appear only once. The CDR3 has 14 amino acids. The V gene's germline CDR1 is MGHDK and CDR2 SYGVNS. V lost 3 bases and J lost 4; bases outside the gene matches: 5. The sequencing input was peripheral blood. V and J are TRBV25-1 and TRBJ2-5; 7 bases agree with TRBD1. The receptor comes from a human donor in a cohort sampled during active COVID-19. CDR3 residues: CASSDWGQLETQYF. CDR3 DNA: TGTGCCAGCAGTGATTGGGGACAGTTAGAGACCCAGTACTTC.